This T cell receptor beta chain was sequenced in a study of T cells after yellow fever vaccination. With respect to this clonotype: One end of the junction fails to match germline, which may point to a read error.

A single record per CDR3 protein comes from TCRdb applying MiXCR to the 5' RACE reads. Here the sample spans roughly 49,000 distinct CDR3 sequences, 7.4% being singletons. Per the germline V gene, CDR1 is MDHEN and CDR2 is SYDVKM. CDR3 length equals 15 residues. This receptor was identified in a man in his late teens or twenties who received the YFV17D yellow fever vaccine. The material was CD8+ T cells sorted from PBMCs, obtained roughly 14 days after the first yellow fever vaccination. The chain is built from TRBV28 and TRBJ2-2; no firm D call. The CDR3 spells CTSSLGQTNTGELFF. CDR3 in DNA: TGTACCAGCAGTTTAGGTCAGACGAACACCGGGGAGCTGTTTTTT.